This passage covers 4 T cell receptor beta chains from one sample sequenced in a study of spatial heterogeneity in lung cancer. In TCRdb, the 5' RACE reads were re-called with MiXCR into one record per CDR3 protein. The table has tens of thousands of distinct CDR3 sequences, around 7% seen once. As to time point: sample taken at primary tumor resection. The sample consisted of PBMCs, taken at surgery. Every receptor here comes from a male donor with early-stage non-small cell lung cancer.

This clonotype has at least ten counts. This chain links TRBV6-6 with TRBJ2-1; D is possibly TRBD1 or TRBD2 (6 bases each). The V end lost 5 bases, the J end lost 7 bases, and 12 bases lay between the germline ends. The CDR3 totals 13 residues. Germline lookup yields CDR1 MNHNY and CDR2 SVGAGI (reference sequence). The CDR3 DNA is TGTGCCAGCAGTGCTACAGGGAGGAATGAGCAGTTCTTC. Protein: CASSATGRNEQFF.

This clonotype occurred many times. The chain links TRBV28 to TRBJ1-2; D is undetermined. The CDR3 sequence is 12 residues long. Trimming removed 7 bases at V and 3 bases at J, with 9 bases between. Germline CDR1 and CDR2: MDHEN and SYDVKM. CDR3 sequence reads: CASNVGDYGYTF. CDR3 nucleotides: TGTGCCAGCAACGTGGGAGACTATGGCTACACCTTC.

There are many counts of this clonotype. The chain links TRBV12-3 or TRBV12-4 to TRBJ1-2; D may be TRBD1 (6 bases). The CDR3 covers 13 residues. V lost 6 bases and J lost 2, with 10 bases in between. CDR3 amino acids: CASSRDTNYGYTF. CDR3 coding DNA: TGTGCCAGCAGCCGGGACACGAACTATGGCTACACCTTC.

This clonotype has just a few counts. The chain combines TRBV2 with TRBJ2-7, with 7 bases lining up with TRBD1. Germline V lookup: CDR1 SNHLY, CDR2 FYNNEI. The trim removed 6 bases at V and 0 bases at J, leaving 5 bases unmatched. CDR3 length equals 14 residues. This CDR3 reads CASRRRDSSYEQYF. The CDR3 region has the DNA TGTGCCAGCAGACGCCGGGACAGCTCCTACGAGCAGTACTTC.